The 26 T cell receptor beta chains reported below all come from one sample, sequenced in a study of regulatory T cells in long-lasting Graves disease. Building of the TCR beta libraries involved iRepertoire HTBI primers and Arm-PCR of CDR3 regions. A single record per CDR3 protein comes from TCRdb applying MiXCR to the multiplex PCR reads. Of 350,000 to 450,000 distinct CDR3 sequences detected, 16% appear once; the ten largest clones hold less than 35%. The time point is: newly diagnosed GD, antithyroid drugs for less than 3 months. Extracted PBMC RNA gave rise to the TCR library. These data were also reused for a study on T cells in Graves' hyperthyroidism and ophthalmopathy.

Sequenced material: peripheral blood mononuclear cells (PBMCs), taken at new diagnosis, from a patient treated with antithyroid drugs. These receptors were taken from a man aged 35 to 55 with Graves disease.

This clonotype was counted at least ten times. The chain employs TRBV6-9 and TRBJ2-2; D is unresolved. The CDR3 runs to 11 residues. Germline V gene sequence: CDR1 MNHGY, CDR2 SVAAGI. V shed 2 bases and J shed 7 bases, with 2 bases lying between them. Here the CDR3 reads CASSYLGELFF. DNA for the CDR3: TGTGCCAGCAGTTATCTCGGGGAGCTGTTTTTT.

The chain carries TRBV24-1 and TRBJ2-1; 8 nucleotides agree with TRBD1. CDR1 KGHDR and CDR2 SFDVKD come from the germline V gene. V trimming: 4 bases; J trimming: 4 bases; junction bases outside the gene matches: 14. The CDR3 contains 18 residues. The chain's CDR3 is CATSEAQGATDPYNEQFF. CDR3 DNA sequence: TGTGCCACCAGTGAAGCTCAGGGGGCGACGGACCCTTACAATGAGCAGTTCTTC.

This clonotype occurred many times. The chain uses TRBV7-9 and TRBJ2-3; TRBD1 agrees at 9 bases. Germline assignment: CDR1 SEHNR and CDR2 FQNEAQ (reference sequence). V lost 4 bases, J lost 5 bases, and 10 bases stayed unmatched. CDR3 length: 16 amino acids. In DNA form, the CDR3 reads TGTGCCAGCAGCTCAGCGACAGGGGGTGTTGGAGATACGCAGTATTTT. Translated: CASSSATGGVGDTQYF.

The chain links TRBV7-9 to TRBJ2-5; D possibly corresponds to TRBD2 (7 bases). V was pared by 5 bases and J by 3 bases, with 22 bases between. The CDR3 has 17 amino acids. Per germline, CDR1 SEHNR and CDR2 FQNEAQ (reference sequence). Written as DNA, the CDR3 is TGTGCCAGCAGCCAAAGGGGGGGGCCCTTCAAAGAAGAGACCCAGTACTTC. Translation: CASSQRGGPFKEETQYF.

This clonotype was counted many times. This chain links TRBV30 with TRBJ1-2, with D tentatively TRBD1 (6 bases). The CDR3 spans 14 residues. With 7 bases removed from V and 7 bases from J, the gap between germline ends came to 22 bases. The germline CDR1 and CDR2 sequences are GTSNPN and SVGIG (reference sequence). This chain's CDR3 is CALGGPGAGGGYTF. In DNA, the CDR3 is TGTGCCTTAGGAGGGCCAGGGGCGGGAGGTGGCTACACCTTC.

This clonotype was counted at least ten times. The chain uses TRBV5-1 and TRBJ1-1; no firm D call. V was pared by 0 bases and J by 4 bases, with 7 bases between. The CDR3 covers 13 residues. The germline CDR1 and CDR2 sequences are SGHRS and YFSETQ. The CDR3, as DNA: TGCGCCAGCAGCTTGGCCGGTCCCACTGAAGCTTTCTTT. Its translation: CASSLAGPTEAFF. The full variable domain, its missing parts supplied by reference TRBV5-1 and TRBJ1-1, is KAGVTQTPRYLIKTRGQQVTLSCSPISGHRSVSWYQQTPGQGLQFLFEYFSETQRNKGNFPGRFSGRQFSNSRSEMNVSTLELGDSALYLCASSLAGPTEAFFGQGTRLTVV.

The table lists this clonotype with many counts. The chain recombines TRBV5-1 with TRBJ1-3; 11 nucleotides match TRBD1. The V segment lost 4 bases and the J segment 4 bases; nucleotides outside the gene matches: 7. Per germline, CDR1 SGHRS and CDR2 YFSETQ. This CDR3 comprises 16 residues. CDR3 in DNA: TGCGCCAGCAGCACCGGGACAGGGGGAGGAGGAAACACCATATATTTT. It is translated as CASSTGTGGGGNTIYF.

As for this clonotype: A much larger clonotype is one base distant, so this may be a read error. The J gene is TRBJ2-1, the V gene TRBV5-1, with 8 positions matching TRBD1. The CDR3 contains 14 residues. Trimming removed 4 bases from V and 4 bases from J; junction bases left unmatched: 4. CDR1 is SGHRS, CDR2 YFSETQ, per germline. CDR3 sequence reads: CASSQGQEYNEQFF. The CDR3 coding sequence is TGCGCCAGCAGCCAGGGACAGGAATACAATGAGCAGTTCTTC. Together with reference TRBV5-1 and TRBJ2-1, the CDR3 gives the full variable domain: KAGVTQTPRYLIKTRGQQVTLSCSPISGHRSVSWYQQTPGQGLQFLFEYFSETQRNKGNFPGRFSGRQFSNSRSEMNVSTLELGDSALYLCASSQGQEYNEQFFGPGTRLTVL.

This clonotype occurred a few times. The chain links TRBV11-2 to TRBJ2-3; D gene unclear. CDR1 and CDR2 from the germline V gene are SGHAT and FQNNGV. The CDR3 totals 16 residues. Trimming shortened V by 1 base and J by 9 bases, and 20 bases separated the two germline ends. The CDR3 nucleotides read TGTGCCAGCAGCTTAGTGGTAGGGATCCCAGCACCAACGCAGTATTTT. The encoded protein is CASSLVVGIPAPTQYF.

This clonotype was counted at least ten times. The V and J genes are TRBV4-1 and TRBJ1-4, with a possible D match to TRBD1 (5 bases). The CDR3 is made up of 16 amino acids. CDR1 and CDR2 from the germline V gene are MGHRA and YSYEKL. Deletions cut 1 base from V and 1 base from J, with 10 bases between. This CDR3 reads CASSQAQGVTNEKLFF. In nucleotides, the CDR3 is TGCGCCAGCAGCCAAGCCCAGGGAGTAACTAATGAAAAACTGTTTTTT.

This clonotype was seen repeatedly, ten times or more. The germline gene is not matched at one end of the junction; a read error may be the cause. This chain links TRBV6-2 or TRBV6-3 with TRBJ2-5, with 10 bases aligning to TRBD2. This CDR3 spans 14 amino acids. The germline V gene has CDR1 MNHEY and CDR2 SVGEGT. CDR3 nucleotide sequence: TGTGCCAGCAGCCCCGAGGGACTAGCGCTCCTGGTTGACTTC. It specifies CASSPEGLALLVDF.

The chain recombines TRBV28 with TRBJ2-3, with TRBD1 identical over 8 bases. Germline V gives CDR1 MDHEN, CDR2 SYDVKM. CDR3 length equals 15 residues. V was clipped by 4 bases and J by 5 bases; unmatched bases: 8. Written as DNA, the CDR3 is TGTGCCAGCAGTTCCAGGGGGCTGGGGCAAGATACGCAGTATTTT. Protein sequence: CASSSRGLGQDTQYF.

This clonotype was counted between two and nine times. The rearrangement uses TRBV5-1 and TRBJ2-2; D unresolved. V was shortened by 1 base and J by 4 bases, with 11 bases between the two germline ends. CDR1 SGHRS and CDR2 YFSETQ come from the germline V gene. CDR3 length: 15 residues. For the CDR3, the DNA is TGCGCCAGCAGCTTGATGGTGAGCCGCACCGGGGAGCTGTTTTTT. Amino acids: CASSLMVSRTGELFF.

The chain uses TRBV5-1 and TRBJ2-5; tentative D call: TRBD2 (6 bases). This CDR3 has 14 residues. Germline CDR1 is SGHRS and CDR2 is YFSETQ. V was shortened by 4 bases and J by 5 bases, with 15 bases between the two germline ends. This CDR3 is CASSPNPAGETQYF. CDR3 coding DNA: TGCGCCAGCAGCCCAAACCCGGCGGGGGAGACCCAGTACTTC.

This clonotype was detected many times. The chain combines TRBV6-1 with TRBJ1-5, with TRBD1 matching over 9 bases. The CDR3 extends over 16 amino acids. Germline V lookup: CDR1 MNHNS, CDR2 SASEGT. The junction had 13 bases not matched to a gene; V was cut back by 7 bases and J by 6 bases. In DNA form, the CDR3 reads TGTGCCAGCAACCGGGACAGGGTCATTGTGCGTCAGCCCCAGCATTTT. Protein product: CASNRDRVIVRQPQHF.

The chain carries TRBV7-2 and TRBJ1-2; perhaps TRBD1 as D (6 bases). The CDR3 extends over 16 amino acids. The V gene lost 6 bases and the J gene lost 4 bases, with 21 bases spanning the gap. Germline CDR1 and CDR2: SGHTA and FQGNSA. In DNA form, the CDR3 reads TGTGCCAGCAGGAGGGAACCCGGGGGGGGCGGCTATGGCTACACCTTC. It codes for CASRREPGGGGYGYTF.

The chain couples TRBV6-2 or TRBV6-3 to TRBJ1-4, with unresolved D. The CDR3 is 13 residues long. Trimming removed 2 bases at V and 8 bases at J, with 9 bases between. Germline CDR1 reads MNHEY; CDR2 reads SVGEGT. Written as DNA, the CDR3 is TGTGCCAGCAGTTACCAGATCGGGGAAAAACTGTTTTTT. Translation gives CASSYQIGEKLFF.

Only a few counts were recorded for this clonotype. The CDR3 protein is CASSQDTGGNSPLHF. The CDR3 DNA follows: TGTGCCAGCAGCCAAGATACGGGGGGCAATTCACCCCTCCACTTT. The chain has TRBV3-1 and TRBJ1-6; TRBD1 is a possible D gene (6 bases). Germline V gives CDR1 LGHDT, CDR2 YNNKEL (reference sequence). V gave up 0 bases and J gave up 7 bases, with 10 bases separating them. The CDR3 extends over 15 amino acids.

The rearrangement joins TRBV5-1 to TRBJ2-7; D not certain. Germline V gene lookup returns CDR1 SGHRS and CDR2 YFSETQ. The V end was cut by 3 bases, the J end by 4 bases, with 11 bases between. The CDR3 runs to 13 residues. The CDR3 DNA sequence: TGCGCCAGCAGCTCCGCTCCGAGATACGAGCAGTACTTC. Translation gives CASSSAPRYEQYF.

About this clonotype itself: This CDR3 is missing its conserved last phenylalanine or tryptophan, likely due to a read error. The chain couples TRBV5-1 to TRBJ1-1; a weak D match, TRBD1 (5 bases). CDR1 SGHRS and CDR2 YFSETQ come from the germline V gene. Trimming took 4 bases from V and 3 from J, leaving 16 bases between them. This CDR3 contains 15 residues. Written as DNA, the CDR3 is TGCGCCAGCAGCCCGGGACTAGCGGGGGACACTGAAGCTTTCCTT. Translating gives CASSPGLAGDTEAFL.

Many counts were recorded for this clonotype. The chain links TRBV28 to TRBJ1-5; possible D gene TRBD1, 5 bases. Germline V gene lookup returns CDR1 MDHEN and CDR2 SYDVKM. Trimming shortened V by 7 bases and J by 4 bases, and 17 bases separated the two germline ends. The CDR3 consists of 15 residues. CDR3 loop: CASTDTGDRNQPQHF. The CDR3 coding sequence is TGTGCCAGCACCGATACAGGCGACAGAAATCAGCCCCAGCATTTT.

This clonotype has ten or more counts. The V and J genes are TRBV5-1 and TRBJ2-7, with 9 bases fitting TRBD1. Germline V gene lookup returns CDR1 SGHRS and CDR2 YFSETQ. The CDR3 extends over 15 amino acids. V shed 2 bases and J 2 bases; nucleotides not matched to a gene: 5. The CDR3 sequence: CASSFWGQGTYEQYF. The CDR3 nucleotides are TGCGCCAGCAGCTTTTGGGGACAGGGAACCTACGAGCAGTACTTC.

The chain carries TRBV18 and TRBJ2-2; perhaps TRBD1 as D (6 bases). CDR1 is KGHSH, CDR2 LQKENI, per germline. Trimming left V 1 base short and J 7 bases short, with 10 bases between. This CDR3 spans 14 amino acids. The DNA for the CDR3 is TGTGCCAGCTCACCACGGCAGGGGCACGGGGAGCTGTTTTTT. Protein: CASSPRQGHGELFF.

This clonotype has a count of ten or more. V gene TRBV6-5 combines with J gene TRBJ2-3, with 11 bases fitting TRBD1. V lost 0 bases to trimming and J lost 3 bases; unmatched junction nucleotides: 5. The CDR3 loop spans 17 amino acids. CDR1 and CDR2 from the germline V gene are MNHEY and SVGAGI. CDR3 coding DNA: TGTGCCAGCAGTTACTCCTGGACAGGGGGCTCGACAGATACGCAGTATTTT. Translating gives CASSYSWTGGSTDTQYF.

V gene TRBV20-1 combines with J gene TRBJ2-3; a weak D match, TRBD2 (7 bases). This CDR3 contains 14 residues. Germline V gene sequence: CDR1 DFQATT, CDR2 SNEGSKA (reference sequence). V shed 5 bases and J shed 3 bases, with 15 bases lying between them. CDR3 sequence: CSAPRGGGTDTQYF. The CDR3 nucleotides read TGCAGTGCTCCGAGGGGGGGGGGGACAGATACGCAGTATTTT.

This clonotype showed up many times. This chain uses TRBV2 with TRBJ2-7; the match to TRBD1 covers 11 bases. The CDR3 is 15 amino acids. Germline CDR1 SNHLY, CDR2 FYNNEI. The V segment lost 2 bases and the J segment 6 bases; nucleotides outside the gene matches: 6. CDR3 sequence: CASSERWTGGGEQYF. CDR3 DNA sequence: TGTGCCAGCAGTGAAAGGTGGACAGGGGGCGGCGAGCAGTACTTC.